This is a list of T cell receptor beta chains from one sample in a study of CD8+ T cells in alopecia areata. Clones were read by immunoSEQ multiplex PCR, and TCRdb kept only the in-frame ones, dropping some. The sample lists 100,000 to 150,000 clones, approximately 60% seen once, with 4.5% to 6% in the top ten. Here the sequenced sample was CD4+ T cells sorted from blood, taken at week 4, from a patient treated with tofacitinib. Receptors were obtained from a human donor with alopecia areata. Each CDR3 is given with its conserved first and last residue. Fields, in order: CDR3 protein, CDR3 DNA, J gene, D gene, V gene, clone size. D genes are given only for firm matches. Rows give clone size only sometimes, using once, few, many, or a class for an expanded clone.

CDR3aa: CAWSVQAADQPQHF
CDR3nt: TGTGCCTGGAGTGTACAAGCAGCCGATCAGCCCCAGCATTTT
j_gene: TRBJ1-5
d_gene: NA
v_gene: TRBV30
abundance: NA

CDR3aa: CASSFFYTDTQYF
CDR3nt: TGTGCCAGCAGCTTCTTTTACACAGATACGCAGTATTTT
j_gene: TRBJ2-3
d_gene: NA
v_gene: TRBV7-2
abundance: NA

CDR3aa: CASSSRRGLYYTEAFF
CDR3nt: TGTGCCAGCAGCTCGAGGCGTGGTTTGTACTACACTGAAGCTTTCTTT
j_gene: TRBJ1-1
d_gene: NA
v_gene: TRBV7-9
abundance: NA

CDR3aa: CSARTGDSPLHF
CDR3nt: TGCAGCGCCCGGACAGGGGACTCACCCCTCCACTTT
j_gene: TRBJ1-6
d_gene: TRBD1
v_gene: TRBV29-1
abundance: few

CDR3aa: CAWSVSPTANSNQPQHF
CDR3nt: TGTGCCTGGAGTGTTTCCCCAACAGCAAATAGCAATCAGCCCCAGCATTTT
j_gene: TRBJ1-5
d_gene: NA
v_gene: TRBV30
abundance: NA

CDR3aa: CASRLDRENQPQHF
CDR3nt: TGTGCCAGCAGACTGGACAGGGAAAATCAGCCCCAGCATTTT
j_gene: TRBJ1-5
d_gene: TRBD1
v_gene: TRBV2
abundance: NA

CDR3aa: CSVEVSGGMGADTQYF
CDR3nt: TGCAGCGTTGAAGTTAGCGGGGGTATGGGCGCAGATACGCAGTATTTT
j_gene: TRBJ2-3
d_gene: TRBD2
v_gene: TRBV29-1
abundance: NA

CDR3aa: CATSRDKGYEQYF
CDR3nt: TGTGCCACCAGCAGAGATAAGGGCTACGAGCAGTACTTC
j_gene: TRBJ2-7
d_gene: NA
v_gene: TRBV15
abundance: NA

CDR3aa: CASSPAQGMGYTF
CDR3nt: TGCGCCAGCAGCCCAGCTCAGGGGATGGGCTACACCTTC
j_gene: TRBJ1-2
d_gene: NA
v_gene: TRBV4-1
abundance: NA

CDR3aa: CASIGMNTEAFF
CDR3nt: TGCGCCAGCATTGGGATGAACACTGAAGCTTTCTTT
j_gene: TRBJ1-1
d_gene: NA
v_gene: TRBV5-1
abundance: NA

CDR3aa: CSVSPSVPNYGYTF
CDR3nt: TGCAGCGTCAGCCCATCAGTTCCAAACTATGGCTACACCTTC
j_gene: TRBJ1-2
d_gene: NA
v_gene: TRBV29-1
abundance: NA

CDR3aa: CSVGLGQGYGYTF
CDR3nt: TGCAGCGTGGGTTTGGGACAGGGATACGGCTACACCTTC
j_gene: TRBJ1-2
d_gene: TRBD1
v_gene: TRBV29-1
abundance: once

CDR3aa: CAWSTLGLAANEQFF
CDR3nt: TGTGCCTGGAGTACCCTGGGACTAGCGGCCAATGAGCAGTTCTTC
j_gene: TRBJ2-1
d_gene: TRBD2
v_gene: TRBV30
abundance: many

CDR3aa: CASSPGTRKTGYTF
CDR3nt: TGTGCCAGCAGCCCAGGGACGAGAAAAACGGGCTACACCTTC
j_gene: TRBJ1-2
d_gene: NA
v_gene: TRBV25-1
abundance: few

CDR3aa: CASSPAGQNTEAFF
CDR3nt: TGTGCCAGCAGCCCGGCGGGGCAGAACACTGAAGCTTTCTTT
j_gene: TRBJ1-1
d_gene: NA
v_gene: TRBV6-5
abundance: NA

CDR3aa: CASSFTGSPLHF
CDR3nt: TGTGCCAGCAGCTTTACGGGTTCACCCCTCCACTTT
j_gene: TRBJ1-6
d_gene: NA
v_gene: TRBV7-2
abundance: NA

CDR3aa: CASSLGPPGLADYNEQFF
CDR3nt: TGTGCCAGCAGCTTAGGACCTCCGGGACTAGCGGATTACAATGAGCAGTTCTTC
j_gene: TRBJ2-1
d_gene: TRBD2
v_gene: TRBV7-2
abundance: NA

CDR3aa: CAWSDRGVYEQYF
CDR3nt: TGTGCCTGGAGTGACAGGGGTGTATACGAGCAGTACTTC
j_gene: TRBJ2-7
d_gene: TRBD1
v_gene: TRBV30
abundance: NA

CDR3aa: CASSPGEGQGTQYF
CDR3nt: TGCGCCAGCAGCCCTGGGGAGGGTCAGGGGACCCAGTACTTC
j_gene: TRBJ2-5
d_gene: TRBD2
v_gene: TRBV5-1
abundance: once

CDR3aa: CASGRTSATNKETQYF
CDR3nt: TGTGCCAGCGGAAGGACTAGCGCCACCAATAAAGAGACCCAGTACTTC
j_gene: TRBJ2-5
d_gene: TRBD2
v_gene: TRBV27
abundance: NA

CDR3aa: CASSVAAQETQYF
CDR3nt: TGTGCCAGCAGCGTAGCCGCCCAAGAGACCCAGTACTTC
j_gene: TRBJ2-5
d_gene: NA
v_gene: TRBV5-6
abundance: NA

CDR3aa: CASSFRDRAANEQFF
CDR3nt: TGCGCCAGCAGCTTTCGGGACAGGGCGGCCAATGAGCAGTTCTTC
j_gene: TRBJ2-1
d_gene: TRBD1
v_gene: TRBV5-1
abundance: NA

CDR3aa: CAISGLPSVGYTF
CDR3nt: TGTGCCATCAGTGGACTCCCCTCGGTTGGCTACACCTTC
j_gene: TRBJ1-2
d_gene: NA
v_gene: TRBV10-3
abundance: NA

CDR3aa: CSGRQGVGTEAFF
CDR3nt: TGCAGCGGAAGACAGGGGGTGGGCACTGAAGCTTTCTTT
j_gene: TRBJ1-1
d_gene: TRBD1
v_gene: TRBV29-1
abundance: NA

CDR3aa: CAWAGTGLYEQYF
CDR3nt: TGTGCCTGGGCCGGGACAGGACTCTACGAGCAGTACTTC
j_gene: TRBJ2-7
d_gene: TRBD1
v_gene: TRBV30
abundance: few

CDR3aa: CASRVVETQYF
CDR3nt: TGCGCCAGCAGAGTGGTGGAGACCCAGTACTTC
j_gene: TRBJ2-5
d_gene: NA
v_gene: TRBV5-1
abundance: few

CDR3aa: CASSLGGKNIQYF
CDR3nt: TGTGCCAGCAGCTTAGGCGGGAAAAACATTCAGTACTTC
j_gene: TRBJ2-4
d_gene: NA
v_gene: TRBV7-2
abundance: few

CDR3aa: CATSTAGANVLTF
CDR3nt: TGTGCCACTTCGACAGCCGGGGCCAACGTCCTGACTTTC
j_gene: TRBJ2-6
d_gene: NA
v_gene: TRBV25-1
abundance: few

CDR3aa: CASSPSGGAVDTQYF
CDR3nt: TGTGCCAGCAGTCCTAGCGGGGGGGCGGTAGATACGCAGTATTTT
j_gene: TRBJ2-3
d_gene: TRBD2
v_gene: TRBV7-2
abundance: NA

CDR3aa: CASSVATTSNEQFF
CDR3nt: TGTGCCAGCAGCGTAGCTACAACCAGCAATGAGCAGTTCTTC
j_gene: TRBJ2-1
d_gene: NA
v_gene: TRBV9
abundance: NA

CDR3aa: CSVEAGVSYGTDTQYF
CDR3nt: TGCAGCGTTGAAGCCGGGGTGTCCTACGGCACAGATACGCAGTATTTT
j_gene: TRBJ2-3
d_gene: NA
v_gene: TRBV29-1
abundance: NA

CDR3aa: CASSQVNQGVYNEQFF
CDR3nt: TGTGCCAGCAGCCAAGTCAATCAGGGGGTCTACAATGAGCAGTTCTTC
j_gene: TRBJ2-1
d_gene: TRBD1
v_gene: TRBV14
abundance: NA

CDR3aa: CASSLERNTEAFF
CDR3nt: TGTGCCAGCAGCTTAGAGAGGAACACTGAAGCTTTCTTT
j_gene: TRBJ1-1
d_gene: NA
v_gene: TRBV7-3
abundance: NA

CDR3aa: CASSLLSDATDTQYF
CDR3nt: TGTGCCAGCAGCTTGCTTAGCGACGCCACAGATACGCAGTATTTT
j_gene: TRBJ2-3
d_gene: NA
v_gene: TRBV5-6
abundance: NA

CDR3aa: CASTLEPSTDTQYF
CDR3nt: TGCGCCAGCACCTTGGAGCCTTCCACAGATACGCAGTATTTT
j_gene: TRBJ2-3
d_gene: NA
v_gene: TRBV5-1
abundance: NA

CDR3aa: CASSLVGQTNTGELFF
CDR3nt: TGTGCCAGCAGCTTAGTAGGCCAGACAAACACCGGGGAGCTGTTTTTT
j_gene: TRBJ2-2
d_gene: NA
v_gene: TRBV13
abundance: once

CDR3aa: CSVTPGQGESGANVLTF
CDR3nt: TGCAGCGTAACTCCCGGACAGGGAGAGTCTGGGGCCAACGTCCTGACTTTC
j_gene: TRBJ2-6
d_gene: TRBD1
v_gene: TRBV29-1
abundance: NA

CDR3aa: CASGTDRITEAFF
CDR3nt: TGTGCCAGCGGCACGGACAGAATCACTGAAGCTTTCTTT
j_gene: TRBJ1-1
d_gene: NA
v_gene: TRBV6-1
abundance: NA

CDR3aa: CASSLVPNTGELFF
CDR3nt: TGCGCCAGCAGCTTGGTACCGAACACCGGGGAGCTGTTTTTT
j_gene: TRBJ2-2
d_gene: NA
v_gene: TRBV5-1
abundance: NA

CDR3aa: CASSSEHSNQPQHF
CDR3nt: TGTGCCAGCAGCTCAGAACATAGCAATCAGCCCCAGCATTTT
j_gene: TRBJ1-5
d_gene: NA
v_gene: TRBV7-2
abundance: NA

CDR3aa: CSVGTGNQPQHF
CDR3nt: TGCAGCGTAGGGACAGGGAATCAGCCCCAGCATTTT
j_gene: TRBJ1-5
d_gene: TRBD1
v_gene: TRBV29-1
abundance: few

CDR3aa: CASSFVPANYGYTF
CDR3nt: TGTGCCAGCAGCTTTGTTCCAGCTAACTATGGCTACACCTTC
j_gene: TRBJ1-2
d_gene: NA
v_gene: TRBV5-6
abundance: NA